This T cell receptor (beta chain) was captured in a study of blood T cell repertoires in COVID-19 (dated by TCRdb to the early 2020s). General notes on the study: Samples from collaborators originated in the United States, Italy and Spain and spanned both the acute and convalescent phases of COVID-19. Where available, HLA class I and class II types were obtained from metadata supplied by the sample provider rather than from assay-based typing. The samples were drawn from two sources: the first 160 participants of the ongoing ImmuneRACE study, and 950 to 1,500 subjects contributed by 6 global collaborators. Sample metadata almost always included a de-identified subject ID, COVID-19 status, age in years and sex. The repertoires were released in a freely available public database meant as a resource for research on the immune response to SARS-CoV-2. The material from the prospective study consisted of cDNA or gDNA derived from T cells, B-cell-depleted T cells, or PBMCs. Deeply sampled blood TCRbeta repertoires from subjects exposed to, actively infected with, or recovered from COVID-19 were included in the dataset. The study at large found these results: How much clinical and demographic metadata was included differed by source and by participant, and the metadata was provided uncurated.

The immunoSEQ Assay, a bias-controlled multiplex PCR, was used to amplify TCRbeta CDR3 regions from genomic DNA. Per the source publication's procedure: Nucleated cell counts per sample were estimated from amplification of reference gene primers within the assay. To quantify the absolute abundance of each unique TCRbeta CDR3 rearrangement, sequence reads were collapsed and filtered. Productive Simpson clonality was computed per sample as the square root of Simpson's diversity index over productive rearrangements. In TCRdb, the immuneACCESS table is reduced to in-frame sequences with V and J assigned. These tables do not hold every clone; where another copy was compared, an unresolved V gene accounts for under half, and the others remain unexplained. The D gene and trimming were derived from the DNA, and the V and J assignments and clone size from that table. Across this sample there are more than 70,000 clones, with roughly 85% seen only once. The ten largest clones add up to about 35% of the sample.

Whole blood was collected in K2EDTA tubes by collaborating institutions according to the institutions' own protocols. For TCRbeta analysis, collaborators shipped samples as frozen whole blood, isolated PBMCs, or DNA extracted from either of those sample types. Trimming at the junction amounts to 5 bases on V and 4 bases on J, and the germline ends lie 13 bases apart. From the cysteine through the phenylalanine, the CDR3 covers 14 amino acids. The kept DNA is CDR3 alone, 42 bases in frame from the first base. Per the germline V gene, SGHTA is the CDR1 and FQGTGA is the CDR2. As to this clone: Its antigen is currently not known. Per-base qualities were not stored, and no clone one base away is much larger.

This TCR was sampled from a woman in her seventies with acute or convalescent COVID-19. The chain joins TRBV7-3 to TRBJ2-3; a weak D assignment points to TRBD2 (5 bases agree). Specimen: peripheral blood. For the CDR3, the sequence is CASSPGLGADTQYF. Here is the DNA: TGTGCCAGCAGCCCGGGCCTGGGAGCAGATACGCAGTATTTT.